The 8 T cell receptor beta chains reported below all come from one sample, sequenced in a study of blood T cell repertoires in COVID-19. Sequenced by immunoSEQ multiplex PCR; TCRdb stores in-frame clones only, minus some. In the table there are over 45,000 clones, roughly 84% of which are singletons. Specimen: peripheral blood. Receptors were obtained from a man between 50 and 59 years old with active COVID-19.

J is TRBJ2-6 and V is TRBV4-1; tentative D call: TRBD1 (6 bases). Trimming left V 6 bases short and J 0 bases short, with 18 bases between. The CDR3 runs to 18 residues. The germline gives CDR1 MGHRA, CDR2 YSYEKL. CDR3 coding DNA: TGCGCCAGCAGGCCAGGGGCGAGTACGATCTCTGGGGCCAACGTCCTGACTTTC. Its protein is CASRPGASTISGANVLTF.

This chain uses TRBV27 with TRBJ1-4, with D unresolved. The V end was cut by 7 bases, the J end by 1 base, with 7 bases between. The CDR3 length is 13 residues. Germline V gene data show CDR1 as MNHEY and CDR2 as SMNVEV (reference sequence). The chain's CDR3 is CASKSVTNEKLFF. The CDR3 DNA is TGTGCCAGCAAGAGCGTAACTAATGAAAAACTGTTTTTT.

The V call is TRBV19, the J call TRBJ1-2; D may be TRBD1 (6 bases). The CDR3 has 12 residues. V was cut by 6 bases and J by 8 bases, with 13 bases left in between. CDR1 LNHDA and CDR2 SQIVND come from the germline V gene (reference sequence). The CDR3 protein is CASSPQGAGYTF. As DNA, the CDR3 is TGTGCCAGTAGCCCACAGGGAGCGGGCTACACCTTC.

This chain uses TRBV27 with TRBJ2-7; tentative D call: TRBD2 (6 bases). The length of the CDR3 is 15 residues. The V and J ends lost 0 bases and 3 bases respectively, with 12 bases between them. The germline CDR1 and CDR2 sequences are MNHEY and SMNVEV (reference sequence). This chain's CDR3 is CASSLSPGRSYEQYF. CDR3 DNA: TGTGCCAGCAGTTTATCACCAGGGAGGAGCTACGAGCAGTACTTC.

The genes are TRBV4-2 and TRBJ2-1, with TRBD2 identical over 11 bases. Germline CDR1 reads LGHNA; CDR2 reads YNFKEQ. Trimming took 0 bases from V and 1 from J; bases not matched to a gene: 5. This CDR3 region has 18 residues. In nucleotides, the CDR3 is TGTGCCAGCAGCCAAGATGGTAGCGGGGGGGCTTCCTACAATGAGCAGTTCTTC. Translating it yields CASSQDGSGGASYNEQFF.

The V and J genes are TRBV6-5 and TRBJ1-4, with 11 bases matching TRBD1. Germline values: CDR1 MNHEY, CDR2 SVGAGI. J was trimmed by 7 bases and V by 7 bases; bases with no gene match: 2. The CDR3 consists of 13 residues. CDR3: CASKDRGREKLFF. DNA of the CDR3: TGTGCCAGCAAGGACAGGGGGCGTGAAAAACTGTTTTTT.

The rearrangement links TRBV19 to TRBJ2-7, with TRBD1 matching 9 bases. Germline CDR1 reads LNHDA; CDR2 reads SQIVND (reference sequence). Losses at the gene ends were 6 bases for V and 6 bases for J; bases not matched to a gene: 9. This CDR3 is built from 14 residues. The CDR3 DNA sequence: TGTGCCAGTAGCCACGTCGGGACAGGGTTCGAGCAGTACTTC. This translates into CASSHVGTGFEQYF.

The chain links TRBV5-1 to TRBJ1-6; TRBD1 matches 8 bases. This CDR3 is built from 13 residues. J gave up 5 bases and V 7 bases, and 2 bases lay outside the gene matches. Germline V CDR1 and CDR2: SGHRS, YFSETQ. DNA for the CDR3: TGCGCCAGCCAGGACAGGGATAATTCACCCCTCCACTTT. The encoded protein is CASQDRDNSPLHF.